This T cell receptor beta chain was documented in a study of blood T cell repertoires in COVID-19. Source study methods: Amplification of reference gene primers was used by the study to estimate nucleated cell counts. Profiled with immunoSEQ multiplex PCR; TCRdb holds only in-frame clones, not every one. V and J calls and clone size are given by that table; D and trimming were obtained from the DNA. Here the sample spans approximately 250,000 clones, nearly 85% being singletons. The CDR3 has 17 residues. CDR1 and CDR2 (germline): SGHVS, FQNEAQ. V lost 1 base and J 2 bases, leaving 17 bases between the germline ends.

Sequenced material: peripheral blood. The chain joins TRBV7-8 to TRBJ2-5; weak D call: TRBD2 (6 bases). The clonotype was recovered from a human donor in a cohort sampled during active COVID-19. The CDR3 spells CASSLEARGVSQETQYF. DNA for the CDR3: TGTGCCAGCAGCTTAGAGGCCCGCGGGGTCTCACAAGAGACCCAGTACTTC.